This record looks at one T cell receptor beta chain sequence and its context. Its specificity is unknown. Produced via immunoSEQ multiplex PCR; TCRdb's table is partial and in-frame only. The sample contains roughly 36,000 clones, 90% to 95% of which appear only once. These data originate in a study of graft-versus-host responses after intestinal transplantation. Study-wide background: The whole recipient group had anti-thymocyte globulin induction followed by tacrolimus and steroids for around three years.

Study observations and caveats: Graft-donor T cell macrochimerism coincided with high graft-versus-host to host-versus-graft clonal ratios in allografts.

Germline V gene data show CDR1 as LNHDA and CDR2 as SQIVND (reference sequence). The V end lost 3 bases, the J end lost 1 base, and 15 bases lay between the germline ends. CDR3 size: 16 residues. This material consisted of unstimulated CD8+ T cells sorted from spleen or lymph node cells, taken before transplant. The chain recombines TRBV19 with TRBJ2-5, with D possibly matching TRBD2 (5 bases). The TCR sequence derives from a human donor who was the organ donor for an intestinal transplant. The CDR3 DNA follows: TGTGCCAGTAGTATTTCCCCACAGCGGAGCCAAGAGACCCAGTACTTC. Translating gives CASSISPQRSQETQYF.